The 18 T cell receptor beta chains presented below share a single source sample, sequenced in a study of blood T cell repertoires in COVID-19. Here immunoSEQ multiplex PCR was the method, and the copy in TCRdb shows in-frame clones only, minus some. The sample consists of more than 250,000 clones, over 75% of them appearing once. Specimen: PBMCs or T cells enriched from blood (not recorded which). The origin of the receptors is a woman aged 25 to 39 who had recovered from COVID-19.

The chain has TRBV15 and TRBJ1-4, with 9 positions matching TRBD1. The germline CDR1 and CDR2 sequences are LNHNV and YYDKDF (reference sequence). The CDR3 is made up of 16 amino acids. The ends lost 0 bases at V and 5 bases at J; junction bases unmatched: 4. The CDR3: CATSRDRGTGNEKLFF. The CDR3 coding sequence is TGTGCCACCAGCAGAGATCGGGGGACAGGGAATGAAAAACTGTTTTTT. Drawing the rest from reference TRBV15 and TRBJ1-4, the complete variable domain is DAMVIQNPRYQVTQFGKPVTLSCSQTLNHNVMYWYQQKSSQAPKLLFHYYDKDFNNEADTPDNFQSRRPNTSFCFLDIRSPGLGDTAMYLCATSRDRGTGNEKLFFGSGTQLSVL.

The rearrangement uses TRBV3-1 (or the pseudogene TRBV3-2) and TRBJ1-1; 8 bases match TRBD1. Germline values: CDR1 LGHDT, CDR2 YNNKEL (reference sequence). The junction had 9 bases not matched to a gene; V was cut back by 4 bases and J by 5 bases. The CDR3 has 15 amino acids. CDR3 nucleotide sequence: TGTGCCAGCAGCCCCTTGCTAAACAGGGGGACTGAAGCTTTCTTT. It translates to CASSPLLNRGTEAFF.

The chain recombines TRBV7-9 with TRBJ2-7, with 10 bases identical to TRBD1. Per germline, CDR1 SEHNR and CDR2 FQNEAQ (reference sequence). The length of the CDR3 is 17 residues. V shed 5 bases, J shed 0 bases, and the junction held 10 bases outside the gene matches. The CDR3: CASSRPRDRGLSYEQYF. The DNA for the CDR3 is TGTGCCAGCAGCCGTCCCCGGGACAGGGGACTCTCCTACGAGCAGTACTTC.

The chain is built from TRBV30 and TRBJ2-2; D perhaps matches TRBD2 (5 bases). Trimming left V 0 bases short and J 1 base short, with 9 bases between. This CDR3 has 15 amino acids. Germline loops: CDR1 GTSNPN, CDR2 SVGIG (reference sequence). CDR3 amino acids: CAWSVLGRNTGELFF. The CDR3 nucleotides read TGTGCCTGGAGTGTACTAGGTCGGAACACCGGGGAGCTGTTTTTT.

V gene TRBV6-5 combines with J gene TRBJ2-5; 8 bases map to TRBD1. This CDR3 comprises 13 residues. Germline loops: CDR1 MNHEY, CDR2 SVGAGI. V trimming: 5 bases; J trimming: 6 bases; junction bases outside the gene matches: 5. The CDR3 spells CASSRQGKQTQYF. The CDR3 DNA follows: TGTGCCAGCAGTCGACAGGGGAAGCAGACCCAGTACTTC.

This clone turned up a few times. The V and J genes are TRBV27 and TRBJ1-1; 9 nucleotides align to TRBD1. The V gene's germline CDR1 is MNHEY and CDR2 SMNVEV (reference sequence). The CDR3 spans 13 residues. V lost 6 bases and J lost 4; bases outside the gene matches: 3. As DNA, the CDR3 is TGTGCCAGCAGGGGACAGGGCAGCACTGAAGCTTTCTTT. This sequence encodes CASRGQGSTEAFF.

V and J are TRBV5-1 and TRBJ2-7; D perhaps matches TRBD2 (6 bases). The CDR3 has 16 residues. The germline V gene encodes CDR1 SGHRS and CDR2 YFSETQ. V gave up 4 bases and J gave up 0 bases, with 17 bases separating them. For the CDR3, the DNA is TGCGCCAGCAGCCCCCTGGGAGGCCTTAGCTCCTACGAGCAGTACTTC. Translation gives CASSPLGGLSSYEQYF.

The CDR3 here is CSVSVPLDRANPGELFF. CDR3 nucleotide sequence: TGCAGCGTTAGTGTCCCTCTGGACAGGGCAAACCCCGGGGAGCTGTTTTTT. This rearrangement joins TRBV29-1 to TRBJ2-2; TRBD1 aligns across 8 bases. V gave up 5 bases and J gave up 6 bases; unmatched junction bases: 17. The CDR3 is 17 residues long. Germline V lookup: CDR1 SQVTM, CDR2 ANQGSEA.

The rearrangement uses TRBV28 and TRBJ2-3; TRBD2 is a possible D gene (7 bases). The CDR3 covers 13 residues. V was cut by 3 bases and J by 6 bases, with 10 bases left in between. Germline-derived CDR1 and CDR2 are MDHEN and SYDVKM. CDR3 amino acids: CASSFGGADTQYF. The CDR3 DNA is TGTGCCAGCAGTTTTGGGGGGGCGGATACGCAGTATTTT.

The chain couples TRBV6-5 to TRBJ1-6, with 9 bases fitting TRBD1. The V gene end was trimmed by 0 bases and the J gene end by 8 bases; junction bases not matched to a gene: 2. The V gene's germline CDR1 is MNHEY and CDR2 SVGAGI. This CDR3 region has 15 residues. The CDR3 is CASSYSGQGYSPLHF. The CDR3 region has the DNA TGTGCCAGCAGTTACTCGGGACAGGGATATTCACCCCTCCACTTT.

The genes are TRBV27 and TRBJ1-5; 7 bases align to TRBD1. The CDR3 extends over 13 amino acids. V gave up 6 bases and J gave up 6 bases; unmatched junction bases: 5. Germline assignment: CDR1 MNHEY and CDR2 SMNVEV (reference sequence). In DNA form, the CDR3 reads TGTGCCAGCAGCTACAGGGGCAGTCAGCCCCAGCATTTT. Translating gives CASSYRGSQPQHF.

This chain joins TRBV18 and TRBJ1-1; TRBD1 aligns across 9 bases. This CDR3 has 15 residues. CDR1 and CDR2 (germline): KGHSH, LQKENI. The junction had 6 bases not matched to a gene; V was cut back by 3 bases and J by 4 bases. The CDR3, as DNA: TGTGCCAGCTCACCCCCGGGACAGGGTCCCACTGAAGCTTTCTTT. It is translated as CASSPPGQGPTEAFF. The entire variable domain, with the rest obtained from reference TRBV18 and TRBJ1-1, is as follows: NAGVMQNPRHLVRRRGQEARLRCSPMKGHSHVYWYRQLPEEGLKFMVYLQKENIIDESGMPKERFSAEFPKEGPSILRIQQVVRGDSAAYFCASSPPGQGPTEAFFGQGTRLTVV.

This sequence joins TRBV20-1 and TRBJ2-1; D is undetermined. The V and J ends lost 0 bases and 10 bases respectively, with 7 bases between them. This CDR3 is built from 11 residues. The germline gives CDR1 DFQATT, CDR2 SNEGSKA (reference sequence). CDR3 DNA: TGCAGTGCTAGAGAGGCGAGGGAGCAGTTCTTC. Its translation is CSAREAREQFF.

V usage is TRBV5-1 and J usage is TRBJ1-6; 8 nucleotides agree with TRBD1. The germline V gene has CDR1 SGHRS and CDR2 YFSETQ. The CDR3 covers 16 residues. The ends lost 7 bases at V and 6 bases at J; junction bases unmatched: 12. The CDR3 DNA follows: TGCGCCAGCCGTCCCGGGACAGGAAACACTAATTCACCCCTCCACTTT. Amino acid sequence: CASRPGTGNTNSPLHF.

The chain uses TRBV6-5 and TRBJ1-1, with 8 nucleotides matching TRBD1. This CDR3 is 15 amino acids long. The J segment lost 1 base and the V segment lost 5 bases, leaving 6 bases of the junction unmatched. Germline assignment: CDR1 MNHEY and CDR2 SVGAGI. The CDR3 DNA reads as TGTGCCAGCAGTCCTTGGGACAGGACGAACACTGAAGCTTTCTTT. Translation: CASSPWDRTNTEAFF.

This clone was counted a few times. The chain combines TRBV5-1 with TRBJ1-5; 7 bases match TRBD1. Germline V CDR1 and CDR2: SGHRS, YFSETQ. This CDR3 has 15 residues. Trimming at V came to 4 bases and at J to 3 bases, leaving 7 bases not matched to a gene. The CDR3 DNA follows: TGCGCCAGCAGCCTAACAGGGGAAGACAATCAGCCCCAGCATTTT. It translates to CASSLTGEDNQPQHF.

This chain connects TRBV6-2 or TRBV6-3 to TRBJ2-7, with 8 bases matching TRBD1. The CDR3 is 14 residues long. Per the germline V gene, CDR1 is MNHEY and CDR2 is SVGEGT. J was trimmed by 5 bases and V by 1 base; bases with no gene match: 4. The CDR3 here is CASSYWQGADEQYF. DNA for the CDR3: TGTGCCAGCAGTTACTGGCAGGGGGCTGACGAGCAGTACTTC.

The V gene is TRBV10-3, the J gene TRBJ1-6, with D perhaps matching TRBD1 (5 bases). The CDR3 totals 17 residues. Germline V gene sequence: CDR1 ENHRY, CDR2 SYGVKD. Between the trimmed V and J ends, which lost 2 bases and 0 bases, there was a span of 11 bases. CDR3 amino acids: CAISEGAASSYNSPLHF. The CDR3 DNA sequence: TGTGCCATCAGTGAGGGGGCAGCTTCCTCCTATAATTCACCCCTCCACTTT.